This TCR beta chain was identified during a study of metastatic and nonmetastatic thyroid tumors. The overall study: Comparison of repertoires was carried out across blood and tumor or nodule tissue from malignant and benign thyroid patients.

Among the patients, none had received any treatment before thyroid surgery. As processed by the authors: Variation in CDR3 across clinicopathological groups served as the basis for constructing a distant-metastasis classifier in papillary thyroid cancer. TCRdb re-called the PCR reads through MiXCR. In this record, the V and J calls reflect TCRdb's handling and not the investigators' own analysis. The data hold some 54,000 clones, with around a sixth observed a single time. The germline V and J ends were trimmed by 6 bases and 0 bases, with 15 bases remaining between them. Germline-derived CDR1 and CDR2 are KGHSH and LQKENI. CDR3 length: 17 residues. Study findings and constraints: Significantly greater TCR beta diversity was reportedly found in malignant thyroid tumors than in benign nodules (in blood and tumor).

The table lists this clone with many counts. Its antigen is unidentified. The specimen was blood. The V gene is TRBV18, the J gene TRBJ2-6; weak D call: TRBD2 (6 bases). The TCR comes from a female donor with papillary thyroid cancer or a benign thyroid nodule (not recorded which). Some clones in this sample may be carry-over from other donors' samples. Here the CDR3 reads CASSFRDGSSGANVLTF. The CDR3, as DNA: TGTGCCAGCTCGTTCCGGGACGGGAGCTCTGGGGCCAACGTCCTGACTTTC.